This TCR beta chain was recorded in a study of T cells after yellow fever vaccination. Study-level findings and limits: A small proportion of clonotypes was detected in both the CD4 and CD8 compartments. Bulk-population clonotypes that are abundant could appear as contaminants in FACS-sorted repertoires. The booster response re-showed most primary clones: around 95% CD4, approximately 85% CD8.

Many counts were recorded for this clonotype. Its specificity is not known. 5'RACE template switching added a universal primer site and UMIs to TCR cDNA. MiXCR, run by TCRdb on the 5' RACE reads, gives a single entry per CDR3 protein. The table includes about 130,000 distinct CDR3 sequences, 8.9% detected once. The trim removed 3 bases at V and 5 bases at J, leaving 10 bases unmatched. This CDR3 has 16 residues. The germline V gene encodes CDR1 MNHEY and CDR2 SVGAGI. The chain links TRBV6-5 to TRBJ2-7; TRBD1 agrees at 10 bases. Sample: CD8+ T cells sorted from PBMCs, taken on the day of the yellow fever booster vaccination. The clonotype originates from a man aged 18 to 35 who received the YFV17D yellow fever vaccine. The CDR3 nucleotides read TGTGCCAGCAGTTATCATCCCGACAGGGGGCGGGACGAGCAGTACTTC. It is translated as CASSYHPDRGRDEQYF.